The sequence of this TCR beta chain was determined in a study of T cell changes during pregnancy in multiple sclerosis. A note on this clone: The junction and the germline gene differ at one end; a read error may be behind it.

Looked up from germline, CDR1 is SGHRS and CDR2 is YFSETQ. This CDR3 has 15 amino acids. The protocol was immunoSEQ multiplex PCR, while the TCRdb copy is restricted to in-frame clones and leaves out a portion. The sample carries tens of thousands of clones, 90% to 95% recorded once. This clonotype originated in a female donor in good health, enrolled as a control in a pregnancy study. The sequencing used peripheral blood, collected in the second trimester of pregnancy. The chain joins TRBV5-1 to TRBJ1-1; 12 positions agree with TRBD1. In DNA form, the CDR3 reads TGCGCCAGCAGCTTGGCGGCGGGACAGGGGGCCTCGGTGGCCTTT. It specifies CASSLAAGQGASVAF. The full variable domain, rest sourced from reference TRBV5-1 and TRBJ1-1, is KAGVTQTPRYLIKTRGQQVTLSCSPISGHRSVSWYQQTPGQGLQFLFEYFSETQRNKGNFPGRFSGRQFSNSRSEMNVSTLELGDSALYLCASSLAAGQGASVAFGQGTRLTVV.